These 4 T cell receptor beta chains originate from one sample sequenced in a study of post-analysis software for immune sequencing data. Study results and limitations: A handful of TRBV segments (TRBV5-6, TRBV5-1 and TRBV20-1 among them) occurred more frequently in patients than in controls.

No antigen has been assigned to these receptors. Incorporated into the TCR beta cDNA libraries were unique molecular identifiers, which served to reduce PCR and sequencing biases. TCRdb independently ran MiXCR on the PCR reads; one entry per CDR3 protein. The table records more than 500,000 distinct CDR3 sequences, about a third of them present only once. Material: blood. The origin of the receptors is a girl aged 2 to 17 with multiple sclerosis.

The J gene is TRBJ2-3, the V gene TRBV20-1; D possibly uses TRBD1 or TRBD2 (6 bases each). The CDR3 extends over 12 amino acids. Trimming removed 1 base at V and 6 bases at J, with 8 bases between. Germline CDR1 reads DFQATT; CDR2 reads SNEGSKA (reference sequence). CDR3 coding DNA: TGCAGTGCTAGAGGGGGGGCGGATACGCAGTATTTT. Translating it yields CSARGGADTQYF.

The J gene is TRBJ2-1, the V gene TRBV20-1, with D perhaps given as TRBD1 or TRBD2 (7 bases each). Germline V gene sequence: CDR1 DFQATT, CDR2 SNEGSKA (reference sequence). V lost 6 bases and J 9 bases, leaving 21 bases between the germline ends. This CDR3 is built from 14 residues. The CDR3 protein is CSAAEGGGIGEQFF. DNA for the CDR3: TGCAGTGCCGCAGAGGGAGGGGGCATTGGTGAGCAGTTCTTC.

J is TRBJ2-3 and V is TRBV20-1, with a possible D match to TRBD2 (5 bases). The CDR3 is 15 amino acids. Germline V gives CDR1 DFQATT, CDR2 SNEGSKA (reference sequence). V was cut by 0 bases and J by 2 bases, with 12 bases left in between. CDR3 sequence reads: CSAREAGVLTDTQYF. The CDR3 nucleotides are TGCAGTGCTAGAGAGGCCGGGGTCCTCACAGATACGCAGTATTTT.

This clonotype was seen just once. CDR3 nucleotides: TGTGCCAGCAGCCGGGATAGGGATCGTGGCTACACCTTC. Residues: CASSRDRDRGYTF. The rearrangement links TRBV5-6 to TRBJ1-2; D is ambiguous. V was shortened by 4 bases and J by 7 bases, with 14 bases between the two germline ends. The CDR3 is 13 amino acids. CDR1 SGHDT and CDR2 YYEEEE come from the germline V gene.